A single sample is the source of the 8 T cell receptor beta chains below, sequenced in a study of blood T cell repertoires in COVID-19. Sequencing used immunoSEQ multiplex PCR; TCRdb keeps in-frame clones, though not all of them. Among a few hundred thousand clones listed, 86% were seen once. Sequenced input: peripheral blood. These receptors all stem from a man between 60 and 75 years old with acute or convalescent COVID-19.

This rearrangement joins TRBV7-9 to TRBJ1-4; 8 bases fit TRBD1. After removal of 5 bases from V and 2 bases from J, the junction contained 13 bases not matched to a gene. Germline loops: CDR1 SEHNR, CDR2 FQNEAQ (reference sequence). The CDR3 length is 18 residues. The CDR3, as DNA: TGTGCCAGCAGCACACCACAGGGGGGAGGACAGACTAATGAAAAACTGTTTTTT. This sequence encodes CASSTPQGGGQTNEKLFF.

The rearrangement uses TRBV19 and TRBJ2-5; 10 bases are a match to TRBD1. Trimming removed 10 bases from V and 5 bases from J; junction bases left unmatched: 13. The CDR3 contains 15 residues. Germline CDR1 and CDR2: LNHDA and SQIVND (reference sequence). The DNA of the CDR3 is TGTGCCACGGGTCCCGGGACAGGGGAATGGGAGACCCAGTACTTC. This translates into CATGPGTGEWETQYF.

This clone showed up just a few times. The genes are TRBV29-1 and TRBJ1-1; 8 bases match TRBD1. The CDR3 runs to 13 residues. V trimming: 7 bases; J trimming: 4 bases; junction bases outside the gene matches: 8. In germline, CDR1 is SQVTM, CDR2 ANQGSEA. CDR3 coding DNA: TGCAGCGCCCAGGGGGCGGGGGTCACTGAAGCTTTCTTT. Amino acid sequence: CSAQGAGVTEAFF. The variable domain in full, completed from reference TRBV29-1 and TRBJ1-1, reads SAVISQKPSRDICQRGTSLTIQCQVDSQVTMMFWYRQQPGQSLTLIATANQGSEATYESGFVIDKFPISRPNLTFSTLTVSNMSPEDSSIYLCSAQGAGVTEAFFGQGTRLTVV.

This chain links TRBV6-2 or TRBV6-3 with TRBJ2-7; TRBD2 aligns across 7 bases. The CDR3 covers 15 residues. Trimming at V came to 5 bases and at J to 2 bases, leaving 9 bases not matched to a gene. From germline, CDR1 is MNHEY and CDR2 SVGEGT. The CDR3 nucleotides are TGTGCCAGCAGTAGCCGTAGCGGGCAGACCTACGAGCAGTACTTC. As protein: CASSSRSGQTYEQYF.

This sequence joins TRBV15 and TRBJ2-3, with 10 bases lining up with TRBD2. Germline V CDR1 and CDR2: LNHNV, YYDKDF (reference sequence). The V and J ends lost 7 bases and 4 bases, in that order; junction bases with no gene match: 14. CDR3 length: 17 residues. CDR3 loop: CATKVRTSGGGADTQYF. The CDR3 DNA reads TGTGCCACCAAAGTAAGGACTAGCGGTGGGGGGGCAGATACGCAGTATTTT.

V usage is TRBV28 and J usage is TRBJ1-6; D may be TRBD1 (5 bases). Per germline, CDR1 MDHEN and CDR2 SYDVKM. This CDR3 has 13 residues. The V and J ends lost 10 bases and 7 bases respectively, with 14 bases between them. CDR3 DNA sequence: TGTGCCACCGCTCCTGGGGGGAATTCACCCCTCCACTTT. This translates into CATAPGGNSPLHF. Full variable domain (outside the CDR3, taken from reference TRBV28 and TRBJ1-6): DVKVTQSSRYLVKRTGEKVFLECVQDMDHENMFWYRQDPGLGLRLIYFSYDVKMKEKGDIPEGYSVSREKKERFSLILESASTNQTSMYLCATAPGGNSPLHFGNGTRLTVT.

A single count supports this clone. V is TRBV6-2 or TRBV6-3 and J is TRBJ2-1, with 13 nucleotides matching TRBD2. Germline loops: CDR1 MNHEY, CDR2 SVGEGT. This CDR3 spans 15 amino acids. Losses at the gene ends were 4 bases for V and 9 bases for J; bases not matched to a gene: 6. The CDR3 spells CASSSGLAGVVEQFF. The DNA of the CDR3 is TGTGCCAGCAGTTCCGGACTAGCGGGAGTGGTTGAGCAGTTCTTC.

The chain uses TRBV7-2 and TRBJ2-5, with 8 bases lining up with TRBD1. This CDR3 comprises 13 residues. Germline CDR1 is SGHTA and CDR2 is FQGNSA. Unmatched junction bases numbered 7, after V lost 3 bases and J lost 10 bases. The CDR3 DNA is TGTGCCAGCAGCTTCGACAGGGGCAGTGTCCAGTACTTC. This gives the protein CASSFDRGSVQYF.